The rows below give T cell receptor beta chains drawn from one sample of a study of cytomegalovirus exposure and HLA in healthy donors. The method was immunoSEQ multiplex PCR; TCRdb's version includes in-frame clones alone and lacks a portion of them. The sample has 70,000 to 100,000 clones; under 70% are singletons. Sequencing was done on a sample of PBMCs. Every receptor here comes from a woman aged 45-59 years in good health and CMV-seropositive. The CDR3 runs from the conserved cysteine through the conserved F or W. D genes are given only for firm matches. Clone sizes are given selectively: once, few, many, or a class where the clone is expanded.

v_gene,j_gene,d_gene,abundance,len,CDR3aa,CDR3nt
TRBV7-6,TRBJ1-1,NA,NA,14,CASSLDKGVPEAFF,TGTGCCAGCAGCTTAGACAAGGGAGTCCCTGAAGCTTTCTTT
TRBV13,TRBJ1-1,TRBD1,NA,15,CASSSQGGLNTEAFF,TGTGCCAGCAGCTCACAGGGGGGTTTGAACACTGAAGCTTTCTTT
TRBV13,TRBJ2-3,TRBD2,NA,15,CASSLGAGATDTQYF,TGTGCCAGCAGCCTGGGAGCGGGGGCCACAGATACGCAGTATTTT
TRBV27,TRBJ1-6,TRBD1,few,13,CASRTGSNSPLHF,TGTGCCAGCAGGACAGGGAGTAATTCACCCCTCCACTTT
TRBV6-1,TRBJ2-3,TRBD2,NA,14,CASSDSGGTDTQYF,TGTGCCAGCAGTGATAGCGGGGGCACAGATACGCAGTATTTT
TRBV19,TRBJ1-1,NA,NA,13,CASSKAGGTEAFF,TGTGCCAGTAGTAAGGCGGGGGGTACTGAAGCTTTCTTT
TRBV15,TRBJ2-5,NA,NA,14,CATSRDKTAETQYF,TGTGCCACCAGCAGAGATAAGACAGCGGAGACCCAGTACTTC
TRBV7-9,TRBJ2-3,NA,NA,16,CASSRTRRQGTDTQYF,TGTGCCAGCAGCCGAACGCGGAGACAGGGCACAGATACGCAGTATTTT
TRBV7-9,TRBJ1-4,TRBD1,NA,15,CASSSGTGGNEKLFF,TGTGCCAGCAGCTCGGGGACAGGGGGAAATGAAAAACTGTTTTTT
TRBV21-1,TRBJ1-2,NA,few,12,CASSRNRAGYTF,TGTGCCAGCAGCAGAAACAGGGCTGGCTACACCTTC
TRBV27,TRBJ1-3,NA,NA,15,CASSLDGGSGNTIYF,TGTGCCAGCAGTCTCGACGGAGGCTCTGGAAACACCATATATTTT
TRBV6-1,TRBJ1-5,NA,NA,15,CASNLQGGSNQPQHF,TGTGCCAGCAATTTACAGGGTGGAAGCAATCAGCCCCAGCATTTT
TRBV6-5,TRBJ1-1,TRBD1,NA,12,CASSPGDRNIFF,TGTGCCAGCAGCCCAGGGGACAGGAATATTTTCTTT
TRBV7-9,TRBJ1-2,TRBD1,NA,17,CASSRGVGQARNYGYTF,TGTGCCAGCAGCCGAGGAGTGGGACAGGCTAGGAACTATGGCTACACCTTC
TRBV5-6,TRBJ1-1,TRBD1,NA,15,CASSLVDRANTEAFF,TGTGCCAGCAGCTTGGTGGACAGGGCGAACACTGAAGCTTTCTTT
TRBV6-1,TRBJ1-2,NA,NA,16,CASSGGGVKGNYGYTF,TGTGCCAGCAGTGGGGGAGGGGTGAAGGGAAACTATGGCTACACCTTC
TRBV5-1,TRBJ1-2,TRBD1,NA,16,CASSTGQELTLNGYTF,TGCGCCAGCAGCACCGGACAGGAGCTTACCCTCAATGGCTACACCTTC
TRBV19,TRBJ2-1,NA,NA,11,CASSQYNEQFF,TGTGCCAGTAGTCAGTACAATGAGCAGTTCTTC
TRBV5-1,TRBJ2-1,TRBD1,NA,17,CASSSGSGTAEGNEQFF,TGCGCCAGCAGCTCGGGATCCGGGACAGCCGAGGGTAATGAGCAGTTCTTC
TRBV27,TRBJ1-2,TRBD1,NA,17,CASRPPATGDKDYGYTF,TGTGCCAGCAGACCACCGGCGACAGGGGATAAGGACTATGGCTACACCTTC
TRBV5-1,TRBJ1-2,TRBD1,NA,14,CASTVQGDSKGYTF,TGCGCCAGCACCGTTCAGGGGGACAGTAAAGGCTACACCTTC
TRBV6-1,TRBJ1-5,NA,NA,15,CASSEAVYGYQPQHF,TGTGCCAGCAGTGAAGCGGTATACGGTTATCAGCCCCAGCATTTT
TRBV11-2,TRBJ2-5,NA,NA,14,CASSLAQGSETQYF,TGTGCCAGCAGCTTAGCACAGGGATCAGAGACCCAGTACTTC
TRBV5-4,TRBJ1-1,TRBD1,NA,17,CASSPWRGQGRNTEAFF,TGTGCCAGCAGCCCCTGGAGGGGGCAAGGTAGGAACACTGAAGCTTTCTTT
TRBV11-2,TRBJ1-6,TRBD1,NA,15,CASSLGGTGNSPLHF,TGTGCCAGCAGCTTAGGGGGGACAGGGAATTCACCCCTCCACTTT
TRBV25-1,TRBJ2-7,TRBD1,NA,16,CASSAPGDSARGEQYF,TGTGCCAGCAGTGCCCCCGGGGACAGCGCCCGCGGGGAGCAGTACTTC
TRBV2,TRBJ1-5,NA,NA,13,CASSEGHSSAQHF,TGTGCCAGCAGTGAGGGACATTCCTCGGCCCAGCATTTT
TRBV6-1,TRBJ1-1,NA,NA,15,CASSSRNRENTEAFF,TGTGCCAGCAGTTCTAGAAACAGGGAGAACACTGAAGCTTTCTTT
TRBV2,TRBJ2-1,NA,NA,12,CASVEPPNEQFF,TGTGCCAGCGTAGAGCCCCCCAATGAGCAGTTCTTC
TRBV6-4,TRBJ2-3,TRBD2,few,15,CASSVTSGGQDTQYF,TGTGCCAGCAGCGTTACTAGCGGGGGGCAAGATACGCAGTATTTT